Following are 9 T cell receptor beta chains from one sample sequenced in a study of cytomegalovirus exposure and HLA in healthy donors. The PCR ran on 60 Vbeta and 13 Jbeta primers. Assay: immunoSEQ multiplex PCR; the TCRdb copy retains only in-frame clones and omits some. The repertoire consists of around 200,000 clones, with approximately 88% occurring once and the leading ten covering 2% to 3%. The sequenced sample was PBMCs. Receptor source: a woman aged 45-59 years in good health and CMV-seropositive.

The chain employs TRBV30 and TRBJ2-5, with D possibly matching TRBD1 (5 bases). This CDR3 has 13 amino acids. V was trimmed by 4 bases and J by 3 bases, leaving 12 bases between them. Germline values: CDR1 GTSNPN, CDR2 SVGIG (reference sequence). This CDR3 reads CAWKWGREETQYF. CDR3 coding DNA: TGTGCCTGGAAATGGGGCAGGGAAGAGACCCAGTACTTC. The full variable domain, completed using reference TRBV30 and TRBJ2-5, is SQTIHQWPATLVQPVGSPLSLECTVEGTSNPNLYWYRQAAGRGLQLLFYSVGIGQISSEVPQNLSASRPQDRQFILSSKKLLLSDSGFYLCAWKWGREETQYFGPGTRLLVL.

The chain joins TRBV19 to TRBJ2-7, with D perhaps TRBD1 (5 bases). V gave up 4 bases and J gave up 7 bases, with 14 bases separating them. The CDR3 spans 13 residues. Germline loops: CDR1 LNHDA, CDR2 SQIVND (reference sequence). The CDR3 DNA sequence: TGTGCCAGTAGTACTGTCCAGGGCTTGGAGCAGTACTTC. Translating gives CASSTVQGLEQYF.

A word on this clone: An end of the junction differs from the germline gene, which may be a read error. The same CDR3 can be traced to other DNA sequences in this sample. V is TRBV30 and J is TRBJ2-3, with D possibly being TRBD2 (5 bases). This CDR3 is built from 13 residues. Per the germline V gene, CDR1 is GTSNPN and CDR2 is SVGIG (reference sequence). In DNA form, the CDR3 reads TGTGCCTGGACTAGCTCTGGCGTAGATACGCAATATTTT. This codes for CAWTSSGVDTQYF.

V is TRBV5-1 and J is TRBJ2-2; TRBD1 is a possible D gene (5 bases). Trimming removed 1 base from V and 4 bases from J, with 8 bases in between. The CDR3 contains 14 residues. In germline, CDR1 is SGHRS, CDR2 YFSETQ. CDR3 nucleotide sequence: TGCGCCAGCAGCTTGTCTAGGGGCACCGGGGAGCTGTTTTTT. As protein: CASSLSRGTGELFF.

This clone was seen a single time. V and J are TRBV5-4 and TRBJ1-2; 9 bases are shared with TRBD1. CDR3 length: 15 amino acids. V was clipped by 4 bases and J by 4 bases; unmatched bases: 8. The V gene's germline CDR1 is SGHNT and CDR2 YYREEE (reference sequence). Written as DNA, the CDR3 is TGTGCCAGCAGCCCGGGACAGGGACTAAGCTATGGCTACACCTTC. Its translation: CASSPGQGLSYGYTF.

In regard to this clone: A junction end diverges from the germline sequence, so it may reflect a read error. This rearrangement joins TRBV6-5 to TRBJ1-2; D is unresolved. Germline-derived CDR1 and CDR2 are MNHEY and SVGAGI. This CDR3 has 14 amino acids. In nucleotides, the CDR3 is TGTGCCAGCATGGGGAAAGCGGTTAACTATGGCTGCACCTTC. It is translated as CASMGKAVNYGCTF.

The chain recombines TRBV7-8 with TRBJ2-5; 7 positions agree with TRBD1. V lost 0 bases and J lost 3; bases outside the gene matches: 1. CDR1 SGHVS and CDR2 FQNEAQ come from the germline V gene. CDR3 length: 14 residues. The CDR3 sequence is CASSLAGTEETQYF. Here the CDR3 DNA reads TGTGCCAGCAGCTTAGCAGGGACAGAAGAGACCCAGTACTTC.

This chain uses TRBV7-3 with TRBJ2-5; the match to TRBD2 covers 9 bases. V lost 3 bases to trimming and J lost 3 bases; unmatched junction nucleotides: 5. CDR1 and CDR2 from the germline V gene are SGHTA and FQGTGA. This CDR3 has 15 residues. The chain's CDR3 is CASSFLGGGEETQYF. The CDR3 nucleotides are TGTGCCAGCAGCTTTTTAGGCGGGGGGGAAGAGACCCAGTACTTC.

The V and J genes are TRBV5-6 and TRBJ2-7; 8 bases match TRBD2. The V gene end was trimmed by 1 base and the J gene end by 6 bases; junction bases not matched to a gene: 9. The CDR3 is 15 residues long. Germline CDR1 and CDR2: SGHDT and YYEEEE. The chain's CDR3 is CASSLSGGSLGEQYF. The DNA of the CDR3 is TGTGCCAGCAGCTTGAGCGGGGGTAGTTTAGGCGAGCAGTACTTC.